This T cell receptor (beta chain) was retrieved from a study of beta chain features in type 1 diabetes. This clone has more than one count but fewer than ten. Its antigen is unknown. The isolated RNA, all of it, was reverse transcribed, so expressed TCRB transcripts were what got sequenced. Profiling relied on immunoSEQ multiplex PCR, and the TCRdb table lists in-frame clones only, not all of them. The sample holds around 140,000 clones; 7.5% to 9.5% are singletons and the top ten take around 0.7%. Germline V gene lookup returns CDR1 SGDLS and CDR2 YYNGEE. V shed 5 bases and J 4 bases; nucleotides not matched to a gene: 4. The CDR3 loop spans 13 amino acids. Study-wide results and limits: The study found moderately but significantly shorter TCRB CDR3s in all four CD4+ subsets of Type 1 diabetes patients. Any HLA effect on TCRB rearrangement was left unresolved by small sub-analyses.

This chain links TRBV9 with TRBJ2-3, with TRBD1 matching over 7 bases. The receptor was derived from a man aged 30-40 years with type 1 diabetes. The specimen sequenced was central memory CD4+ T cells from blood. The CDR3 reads CASSRTGADTQYF. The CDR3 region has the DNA TGTGCCAGCAGTCGTACAGGGGCAGATACGCAGTATTTT.